The 23 T cell receptor beta chains listed next were all sequenced from one sample in a study of technical replicates of blood from several donors. The protocol was immunoSEQ multiplex PCR, while the TCRdb copy is restricted to in-frame clones and leaves out a portion. The sample lists around 50,000 clones, roughly 92% occurring once. Sample: PBMCs. These receptors all stem from a human donor in good health. Some clones in this sample may be carry-over from other donors' samples.

By its share, this clone is large (0.1 to 1%). The chain carries TRBV7-9 and TRBJ2-2; D is uncertain. V shed 5 bases and J shed 4 bases, with 11 bases lying between them. Germline V CDR1 and CDR2: SEHNR, FQNEAQ (reference sequence). This CDR3 spans 14 amino acids. CDR3 sequence (DNA): TGTGCCAGCAGCCCTGTTAGTTTCACCGGGGAGCTGTTTTTT. Translated: CASSPVSFTGELFF.

The chain is built from TRBV6-5 and TRBJ2-7, with D possibly TRBD2 on 6 matching bases. CDR3 length: 13 residues. Looked up from germline, CDR1 is MNHEY and CDR2 is SVGAGI. Trimming removed 11 bases from V and 0 bases from J, with 14 bases in between. The CDR3 DNA sequence: TGTGCCGCGCGGGACGGTCTCTCCTACGAGCAGTACTTC. Translating gives CAARDGLSYEQYF.

The chain combines TRBV5-1 with TRBJ2-1, with no clear D. V lost 2 bases and J lost 11, with 11 bases in between. This CDR3 contains 12 residues. Looked up from germline, CDR1 is SGHRS and CDR2 is YFSETQ. The CDR3 nucleotides are TGCGCCAGCAGCTTTGACGACACCAAGCAGTTCTTC. As protein: CASSFDDTKQFF. Together with reference TRBV5-1 and TRBJ2-1, the CDR3 gives the full variable domain: KAGVTQTPRYLIKTRGQQVTLSCSPISGHRSVSWYQQTPGQGLQFLFEYFSETQRNKGNFPGRFSGRQFSNSRSEMNVSTLELGDSALYLCASSFDDTKQFFGPGTRLTVL.

This chain connects TRBV9 to TRBJ1-4, with 8 positions matching TRBD1. V lost 3 bases to trimming and J lost 3 bases; unmatched junction nucleotides: 4. Germline-derived CDR1 and CDR2 are SGDLS and YYNGEE. This CDR3 is 15 amino acids long. CDR3 in amino acids: CASSGPTGANEKLFF. DNA of the CDR3: TGTGCCAGCAGCGGACCGACAGGGGCTAATGAAAAACTGTTTTTT.

Notes on this clone: One junction end does not reproduce the germline sequence, and a read error may be involved. The chain joins TRBV12-5 to TRBJ2-3; 8 nucleotides agree with TRBD2. This CDR3 is built from 15 residues. Germline V lookup: CDR1 LGHNT, CDR2 FRNRAP. CDR3 sequence reads: CASGLGLGGEYTQYF. CDR3 DNA: TGTGCTAGCGGTTTAGGGCTCGGGGGGGAGTATACGCAGTATTTT.

V is TRBV18 and J is TRBJ1-1; the D is unclear. Germline V gene data show CDR1 as KGHSH and CDR2 as LQKENI. V lost 3 bases, J lost 5 bases, and 7 bases lay in between. This CDR3 contains 12 residues. The CDR3 here is CASSPSGTEAFF. The CDR3 DNA sequence: TGTGCCAGCTCACCGTCGGGGACTGAAGCTTTCTTT.

The chain carries TRBV15 and TRBJ2-7, with D perhaps matching TRBD1 (5 bases). Trimming pared 7 bases from V and 4 bases from J, leaving 14 bases between. Germline V lookup: CDR1 LNHNV, CDR2 YYDKDF (reference sequence). CDR3 length: 13 amino acids. As DNA, the CDR3 is TGTGCCACCATGTCCACCACAGGATACGAGCAGTACTTC. Its translation: CATMSTTGYEQYF. Filled out from reference TRBV15 and TRBJ2-7, the complete variable domain reads DAMVIQNPRYQVTQFGKPVTLSCSQTLNHNVMYWYQQKSSQAPKLLFHYYDKDFNNEADTPDNFQSRRPNTSFCFLDIRSPGLGDTAMYLCATMSTTGYEQYFGPGTRLTVT.

The chain employs TRBV29-1 and TRBJ1-2; TRBD1 aligns across 10 bases. The CDR3 spans 14 residues. With 4 bases clipped from V and 1 base from J, the junction kept 3 bases outside the gene matches. CDR1 and CDR2 (germline): SQVTM, ANQGSEA. CDR3 sequence: CSVARTGGNYGYTF. CDR3 sequence (DNA): TGCAGCGTTGCGCGGACAGGGGGTAACTATGGCTACACCTTC.

The V gene is TRBV7-2, the J gene TRBJ1-2, with D perhaps TRBD1 (5 bases). This CDR3 spans 12 amino acids. Trimming took 5 bases from V and 8 from J, leaving 12 bases between them. From germline, CDR1 is SGHTA and CDR2 FQGNSA. The CDR3 region is CASSGGALGYTF. The CDR3 nucleotides read TGTGCCAGCAGCGGTGGGGCATTGGGCTACACCTTC.

This chain links TRBV7-9 with TRBJ2-7; D is unclear. CDR3 size: 15 residues. Germline values: CDR1 SEHNR, CDR2 FQNEAQ (reference sequence). The V end lost 1 base, the J end lost 6 bases, and 16 bases lay between the germline ends. CDR3 nucleotide sequence: TGTGCCAGCAGCTTAGAATCTCCCGTCATGGCCGAGCAGTACTTC. As protein: CASSLESPVMAEQYF.

The V and J genes are TRBV29-1 and TRBJ1-1; D is unresolved. Germline V gives CDR1 SQVTM, CDR2 ANQGSEA. The CDR3 is 10 amino acids. V lost 6 bases to trimming and J lost 8 bases, with 10 bases between them. The CDR3 bases are TGCAGCGTCCAAACGGGGGAAGCTTTCTTT. It yields the protein CSVQTGEAFF.

This chain uses TRBV9 with TRBJ1-3, with D unclear. The germline CDR1 and CDR2 sequences are SGDLS and YYNGEE. The V gene lost 0 bases and the J gene lost 0 bases, with 7 bases spanning the gap. This CDR3 has 15 residues. CDR3: CASSVDSSSGNTIYF. The DNA for the CDR3 is TGTGCCAGCAGCGTAGACTCGAGCTCTGGAAACACCATATATTTT. The whole variable domain, filled in from reference TRBV9 and TRBJ1-3, reads DSGVTQTPKHLITATGQRVTLRCSPRSGDLSVYWYQQSLDQGLQFLIQYYNGEERAKGNILERFSAQQFPDLHSELNLSSLELGDSALYFCASSVDSSSGNTIYFGEGSWLTVV.

The chain uses TRBV4-1 and TRBJ2-2; 7 bases are a match to TRBD2. In germline, CDR1 is MGHRA, CDR2 YSYEKL. This CDR3 is built from 18 residues. V dropped 2 bases and J dropped 3; count of bases not matched to a gene: 12. CDR3 in amino acids: CASSQPIGAGAYTGELFF. CDR3 nucleotides: TGCGCCAGCAGCCAACCTATCGGGGCGGGAGCATACACCGGGGAGCTGTTTTTT.

This chain connects TRBV6-1 to TRBJ1-2; D is uncertain. This CDR3 has 13 residues. Germline CDR1 and CDR2: MNHNS and SASEGT. V shed 4 bases and J shed 3 bases, with 9 bases lying between them. The CDR3 spells CASSATRDYGYTF. For the CDR3, the DNA is TGTGCCAGCAGTGCTACACGGGACTATGGCTACACCTTC.

V and J are TRBV30 and TRBJ2-7, with D possibly being TRBD2 (7 bases). Germline CDR1 is GTSNPN and CDR2 is SVGIG (reference sequence). V dropped 8 bases and J dropped 1 base, with 18 bases sitting between them. The CDR3 runs 14 residues. CDR3 amino acids: CAGDLGGPSYEQYF. CDR3 nucleotides: TGTGCCGGGGACCTGGGGGGGCCATCCTACGAGCAGTACTTC.

The CDR3 spells CATSRDPSTGELFF. The CDR3 DNA reads as TGTGCCACCAGCAGAGATCCATCCACCGGGGAGCTGTTTTTT. V and J are TRBV15 and TRBJ2-2; no clear D gene. CDR1 is LNHNV and CDR2 is YYDKDF in the germline V gene (reference sequence). Between the trimmed V and J ends, which lost 0 bases and 4 bases, there was a span of 6 bases. The CDR3 contains 14 residues.

This clone was detected once. The chain employs TRBV5-6 and TRBJ2-6; TRBD1 matches at 7 bases. This CDR3 region has 15 residues. The germline V gene encodes CDR1 SGHDT and CDR2 YYEEEE. Trimming removed 2 bases from V and 4 bases from J; junction bases left unmatched: 3. The CDR3 spells CASSFRGTGANVLTF. The CDR3 DNA reads TGTGCCAGCAGCTTCAGGGGGACGGGGGCCAACGTCCTGACTTTC.

V usage is TRBV30 and J usage is TRBJ1-2; 9 bases are shared with TRBD1. CDR3 length equals 14 residues. Germline CDR1 and CDR2: GTSNPN and SVGIG (reference sequence). The V and J ends lost 3 bases and 8 bases, in that order; junction bases with no gene match: 10. The CDR3 DNA sequence: TGTGCCTGGAGAGGGGAGACAGGGGGACGAGGCTACACCTTC. Amino acid sequence: CAWRGETGGRGYTF.

The V call is TRBV6-1, the J call TRBJ1-5, with 8 bases identical to TRBD1. Germline lookup yields CDR1 MNHNS and CDR2 SASEGT. The CDR3 length is 17 residues. V dropped 4 bases and J dropped 1; count of bases not matched to a gene: 9. The CDR3 is CASSGGTGGLSNQPQHF. The CDR3 coding sequence is TGTGCCAGCAGTGGGGGTACAGGGGGTCTAAGCAATCAGCCCCAGCATTTT.

The chain links TRBV9 to TRBJ2-5, with 14 bases matching TRBD2. The CDR3 contains 16 residues. Germline V gene sequence: CDR1 SGDLS, CDR2 YYNGEE. The ends lost 3 bases at V and 5 bases at J; junction bases unmatched: 6. CDR3 nucleotide sequence: TGTGCCAGCAGCGCCGGGACTAGCGGGGGCGGGGAGACCCAGTACTTC. Amino acids: CASSAGTSGGGETQYF.

The rearrangement joins TRBV11-2 to TRBJ2-1, with TRBD2 matching 9 bases. V was pared by 5 bases and J by 4 bases, with 18 bases of the junction left unmatched. The germline gives CDR1 SGHAT, CDR2 FQNNGV. The CDR3 totals 19 residues. CDR3: CASSRSLGGAGGQYNEQFF. The CDR3 region has the DNA TGTGCCAGCAGCCGTAGTCTAGGGGGAGCGGGAGGCCAGTACAATGAGCAGTTCTTC.

CDR3 bases: TGCAGCGTGGGGACAGGGGGCTACAATGAGCAGTTCTTC. Amino acid sequence: CSVGTGGYNEQFF. V and J are TRBV29-1 and TRBJ2-1, with 11 bases fitting TRBD1. The germline gives CDR1 SQVTM, CDR2 ANQGSEA. V trimming: 6 bases; J trimming: 3 bases; junction bases outside the gene matches: 1. The CDR3 runs 13 residues.

This chain uses TRBV30 with TRBJ2-7; D possibly corresponds to TRBD1 (5 bases). Looked up from germline, CDR1 is GTSNPN and CDR2 is SVGIG (reference sequence). There are 13 residues in the CDR3. V was clipped by 6 bases and J by 5 bases, with 17 bases between them. CDR3 nucleotides: TGTGCCTGCAGCATTGACCTGGGGCACGAGCAGTACTTC. It codes for CACSIDLGHEQYF.